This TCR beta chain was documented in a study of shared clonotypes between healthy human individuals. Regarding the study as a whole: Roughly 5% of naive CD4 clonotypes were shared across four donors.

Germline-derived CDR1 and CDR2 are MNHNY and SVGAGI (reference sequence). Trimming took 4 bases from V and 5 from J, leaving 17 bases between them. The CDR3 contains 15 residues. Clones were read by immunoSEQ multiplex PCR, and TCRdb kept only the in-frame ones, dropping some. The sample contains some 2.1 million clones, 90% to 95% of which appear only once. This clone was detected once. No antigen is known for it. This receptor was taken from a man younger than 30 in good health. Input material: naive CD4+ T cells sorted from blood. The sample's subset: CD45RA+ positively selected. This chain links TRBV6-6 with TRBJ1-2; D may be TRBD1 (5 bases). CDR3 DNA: TGTGCCAGCAGTTTACAGGCACCGTTAATATATGGCTACACCTTC. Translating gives CASSLQAPLIYGYTF.